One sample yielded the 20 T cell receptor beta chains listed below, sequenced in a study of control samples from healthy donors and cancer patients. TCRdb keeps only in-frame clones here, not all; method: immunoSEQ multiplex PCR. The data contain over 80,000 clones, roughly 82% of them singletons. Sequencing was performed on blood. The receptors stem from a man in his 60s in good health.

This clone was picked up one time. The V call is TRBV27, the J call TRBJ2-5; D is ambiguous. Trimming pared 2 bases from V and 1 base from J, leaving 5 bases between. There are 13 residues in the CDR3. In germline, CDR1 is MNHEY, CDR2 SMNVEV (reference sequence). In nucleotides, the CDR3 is TGTGCCAGCAGTTTAATCGGCCAAGAGACCCAGTACTTC. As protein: CASSLIGQETQYF.

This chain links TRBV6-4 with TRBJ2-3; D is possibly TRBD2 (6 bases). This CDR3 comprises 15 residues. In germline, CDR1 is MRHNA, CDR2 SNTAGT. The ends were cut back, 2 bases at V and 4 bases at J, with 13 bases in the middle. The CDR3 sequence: CASSDQGGEADTQYF. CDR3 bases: TGTGCCAGCAGTGACCAGGGCGGGGAGGCAGATACGCAGTATTTT.

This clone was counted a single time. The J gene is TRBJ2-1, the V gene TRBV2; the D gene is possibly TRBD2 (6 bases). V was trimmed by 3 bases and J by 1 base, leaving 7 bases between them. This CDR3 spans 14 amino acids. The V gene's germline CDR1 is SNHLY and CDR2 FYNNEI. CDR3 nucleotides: TGTGCCAGCAGTGAGGCGGGATCCTACAATGAGCAGTTCTTC. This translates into CASSEAGSYNEQFF.

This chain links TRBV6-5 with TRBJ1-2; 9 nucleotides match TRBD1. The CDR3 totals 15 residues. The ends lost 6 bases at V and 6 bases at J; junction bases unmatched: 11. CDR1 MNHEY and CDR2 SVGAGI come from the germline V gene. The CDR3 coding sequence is TGTGCCAGCAGCGGCAGACTCACAGGGGGCAATGGCTACACCTTC. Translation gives CASSGRLTGGNGYTF.

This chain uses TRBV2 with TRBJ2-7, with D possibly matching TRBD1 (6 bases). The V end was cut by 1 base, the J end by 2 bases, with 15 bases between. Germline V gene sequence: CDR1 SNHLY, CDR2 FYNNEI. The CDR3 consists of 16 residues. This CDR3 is CASSEGAPGVAYEQYF. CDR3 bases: TGTGCCAGCAGTGAAGGGGCGCCAGGGGTCGCCTACGAGCAGTACTTC. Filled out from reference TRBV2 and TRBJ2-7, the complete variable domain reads EPEVTQTPSHQVTQMGQEVILRCVPISNHLYFYWYRQILGQKVEFLVSFYNNEISEKSEIFDDQFSVERPDGSNFTLKIRSTKLEDSAMYFCASSEGAPGVAYEQYFGPGTRLTVT.

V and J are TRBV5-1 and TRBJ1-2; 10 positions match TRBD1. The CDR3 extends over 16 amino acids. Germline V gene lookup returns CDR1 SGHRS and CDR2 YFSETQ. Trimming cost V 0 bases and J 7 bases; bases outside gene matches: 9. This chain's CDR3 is CASSLGSTGGVSGYTF. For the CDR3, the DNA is TGCGCCAGCAGCTTGGGGTCGACAGGGGGCGTTAGTGGCTACACCTTC.

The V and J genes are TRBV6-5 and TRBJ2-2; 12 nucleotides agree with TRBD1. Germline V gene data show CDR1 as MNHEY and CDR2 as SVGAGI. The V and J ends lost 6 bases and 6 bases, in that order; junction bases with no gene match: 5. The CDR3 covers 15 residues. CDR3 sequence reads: CASRPGQGAAGELFF. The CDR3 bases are TGTGCCAGCAGGCCGGGACAGGGGGCGGCCGGGGAGCTGTTTTTT.

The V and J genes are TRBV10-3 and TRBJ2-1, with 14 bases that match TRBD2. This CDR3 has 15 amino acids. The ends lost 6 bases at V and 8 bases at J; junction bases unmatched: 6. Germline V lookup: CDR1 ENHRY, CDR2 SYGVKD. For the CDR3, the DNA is TGTGCCATCAGCCCGGGGACTAGCGGGAGCTATGAGCAGTTCTTC. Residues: CAISPGTSGSYEQFF.

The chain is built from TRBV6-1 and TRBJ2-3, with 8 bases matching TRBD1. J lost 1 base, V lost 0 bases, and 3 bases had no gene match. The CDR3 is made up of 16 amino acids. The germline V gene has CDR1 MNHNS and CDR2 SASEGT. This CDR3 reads CASSEAETGGTDTQYF. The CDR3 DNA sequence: TGTGCCAGCAGTGAAGCGGAGACAGGGGGCACAGATACGCAGTATTTT.

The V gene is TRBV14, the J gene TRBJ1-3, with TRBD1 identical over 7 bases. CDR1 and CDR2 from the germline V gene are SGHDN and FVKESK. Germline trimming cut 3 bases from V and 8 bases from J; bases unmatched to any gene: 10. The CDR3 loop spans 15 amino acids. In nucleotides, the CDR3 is TGTGCCAGCAGCCACCCCACAGGGGCCGGACACACCATATATTTT. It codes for CASSHPTGAGHTIYF.

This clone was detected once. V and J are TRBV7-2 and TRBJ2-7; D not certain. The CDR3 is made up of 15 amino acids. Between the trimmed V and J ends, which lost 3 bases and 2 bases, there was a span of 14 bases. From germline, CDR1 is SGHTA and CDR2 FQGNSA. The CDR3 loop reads CASSFDPDLTYEQYF. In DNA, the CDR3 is TGTGCCAGCAGCTTTGACCCAGATTTAACCTACGAGCAGTACTTC.

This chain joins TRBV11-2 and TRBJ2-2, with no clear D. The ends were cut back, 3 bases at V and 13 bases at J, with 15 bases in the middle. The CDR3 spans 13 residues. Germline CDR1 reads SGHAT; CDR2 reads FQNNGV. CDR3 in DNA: TGTGCCAGCAGCTTCGGCCCCCTCCTTGGGCTGTTTTTT. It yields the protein CASSFGPLLGLFF. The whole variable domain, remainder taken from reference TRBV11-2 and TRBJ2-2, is EAGVAQSPRYKIIEKRQSVAFWCNPISGHATLYWYQQILGQGPKLLIQFQNNGVVDDSQLPKDRFSAERLKGVDSTLKIQPAKLEDSAVYLCASSFGPLLGLFFGEGSRLTVL.

The CDR3 bases are TGTGCCAGCAACAGAGGGACAGGGGGCTGGGATGAGCAGTTCTTC. Amino acids: CASNRGTGGWDEQFF. The V call is TRBV9, the J call TRBJ2-1, with 12 positions matching TRBD1. With V trimmed by 6 bases and J by 8 bases, 9 bases remained unmatched. CDR3 size: 15 residues. Germline V gene sequence: CDR1 SGDLS, CDR2 YYNGEE.

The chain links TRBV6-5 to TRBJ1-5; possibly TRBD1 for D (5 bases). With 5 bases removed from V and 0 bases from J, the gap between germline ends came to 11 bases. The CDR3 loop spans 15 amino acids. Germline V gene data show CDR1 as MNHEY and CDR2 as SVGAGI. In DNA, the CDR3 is TGTGCCAGCAGTCTTGAAGGGGTTAGCAATCAGCCCCAGCATTTT. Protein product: CASSLEGVSNQPQHF.

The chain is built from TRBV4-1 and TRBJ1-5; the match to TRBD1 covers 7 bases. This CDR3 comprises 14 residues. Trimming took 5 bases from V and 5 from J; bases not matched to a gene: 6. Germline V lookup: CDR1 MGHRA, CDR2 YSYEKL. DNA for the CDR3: TGCGCCAGCAGCTCGGACAGGAATTATCAGCCCCAGCATTTT. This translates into CASSSDRNYQPQHF.

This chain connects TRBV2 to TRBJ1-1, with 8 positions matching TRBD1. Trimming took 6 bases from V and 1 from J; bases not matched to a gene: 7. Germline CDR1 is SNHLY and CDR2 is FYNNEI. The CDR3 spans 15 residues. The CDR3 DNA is TGTGCCAGCAGGGGGGACAGGTGGGGGAACACTGAAGCTTTCTTT. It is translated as CASRGDRWGNTEAFF.

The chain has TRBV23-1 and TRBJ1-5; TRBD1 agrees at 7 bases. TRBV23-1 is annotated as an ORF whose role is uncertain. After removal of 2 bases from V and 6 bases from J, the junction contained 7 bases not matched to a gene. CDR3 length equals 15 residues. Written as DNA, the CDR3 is TGCGCCAGCAGTCAAAGGCAGGGGGGGGGTCAGCCCCAGCATTTT. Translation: CASSQRQGGGQPQHF.

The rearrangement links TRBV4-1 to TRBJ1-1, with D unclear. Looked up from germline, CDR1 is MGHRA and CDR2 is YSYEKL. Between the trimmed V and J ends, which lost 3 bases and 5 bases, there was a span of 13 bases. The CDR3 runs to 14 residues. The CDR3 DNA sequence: TGCGCCAGCAGCCACCCCGTGAAGGGAACTGAAGCTTTCTTT. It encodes CASSHPVKGTEAFF.

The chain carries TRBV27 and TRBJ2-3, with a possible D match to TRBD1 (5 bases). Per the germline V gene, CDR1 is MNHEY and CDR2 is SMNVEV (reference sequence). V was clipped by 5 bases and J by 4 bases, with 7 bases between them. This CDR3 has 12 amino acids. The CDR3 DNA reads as TGTGCCAGCAGTCCAGGGTCAGATACGCAGTATTTT. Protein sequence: CASSPGSDTQYF.

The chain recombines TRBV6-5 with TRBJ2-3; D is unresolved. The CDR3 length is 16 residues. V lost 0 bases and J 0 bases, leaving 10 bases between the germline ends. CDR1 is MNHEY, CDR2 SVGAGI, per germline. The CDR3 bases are TGTGCCAGCAGTTACTCGAGATATACTAGCACAGATACGCAGTATTTT. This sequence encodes CASSYSRYTSTDTQYF.